This TCR beta chain appears in the sequencing data of a study of blood T cell repertoires in COVID-19. Across the whole study: The United States, Italy and Spain were the sources of the acute and convalescent COVID-19 samples. Sample material is recorded as cDNA or gDNA derived from T cells, B-cell-depleted T cells, or PBMCs.

Points on this clone: Distinct nucleotide sequences in the sample also encode this CDR3.

The CDR3 is made up of 15 amino acids. The junction had 5 bases not matched to a gene; V was cut back by 2 bases and J by 2 bases. Germline assignment: CDR1 MDHEN and CDR2 SYDVKM. Methods used by the authors: Using reference gene primer amplification, nucleated cell counts were estimated. Some clones are missing from TCRdb's copy, which holds only in-frame ones; the method was immunoSEQ multiplex PCR. The V and J calls and the clone size are those of that table, but D and trimming were determined from the DNA. The repertoire includes 300,000 to 350,000 clones, about 90% of them detected once, and approximately 1% sits in the top ten.

The TCR was taken from a woman aged 30 to 39 who had recovered from COVID-19. The genes are TRBV28 and TRBJ2-7, with TRBD1 identical over 8 bases. The sample comprised PBMCs or T cells enriched from blood (not recorded which). DNA for the CDR3: TGTGCCAGCAGTTTAGGACAGGGCCTCACCTACGAGCAGTACTTC. Protein: CASSLGQGLTYEQYF.